What follows are 16 T cell receptor beta chains derived from one specimen sequenced in a study of regulatory T cells in long-lasting Graves disease. Time point described: persistent/refractory GD, antithyroid drugs over 5 years with positive TRAb. RNA isolated from PBMCs was used to make the TCR library. Building the TCR beta libraries relied on iRepertoire HTBI primers, and CDR3 regions underwent Arm-PCR. TCRdb reprocessed the multiplex PCR reads with MiXCR, giving one entry per CDR3 protein. This sample has 600,000 to 850,000 distinct CDR3 sequences, with about 30% found just once. Sequenced here: peripheral blood mononuclear cells (PBMCs), sampled when the disease was refractory, from a patient treated with antithyroid drugs. These receptors were obtained from a female donor with Graves disease.

This clonotype came up many times. This chain links TRBV15 with TRBJ1-2; no firm D call. This CDR3 comprises 14 residues. V gave up 8 bases and J gave up 4 bases, with 17 bases separating them. CDR1 LNHNV and CDR2 YYDKDF come from the germline V gene (reference sequence). The CDR3 bases are TGTGCCACCGGGATGTCTCAACGCCCCTATGGCTACACCTTC. It translates to CATGMSQRPYGYTF. Together with reference TRBV15 and TRBJ1-2, the CDR3 gives the full variable domain: DAMVIQNPRYQVTQFGKPVTLSCSQTLNHNVMYWYQQKSSQAPKLLFHYYDKDFNNEADTPDNFQSRRPNTSFCFLDIRSPGLGDTAMYLCATGMSQRPYGYTFGSGTRLTVV.

The chain joins TRBV11-2 to TRBJ1-1; tentatively, D is TRBD1 (5 bases). CDR3 length: 13 amino acids. Trimming shortened V by 0 bases and J by 10 bases, and 12 bases separated the two germline ends. Germline lookup yields CDR1 SGHAT and CDR2 FQNNGV. The CDR3 region is CASSLDLYGAAFF. CDR3 in DNA: TGTGCCAGCAGCTTAGATCTCTATGGGGCAGCTTTCTTT.

This clonotype was recorded once. The CDR3 DNA follows: TGCGCCAGCAGCTTTACTGGAGGGCCTGGTAGCACAGATACGCAGTATTTT. Amino acids: CASSFTGGPGSTDTQYF. The V gene is TRBV5-1, the J gene TRBJ2-3; tentative D call: TRBD2 (6 bases). This CDR3 has 17 residues. V lost 2 bases and J 0 bases, leaving 16 bases between the germline ends. Germline lookup yields CDR1 SGHRS and CDR2 YFSETQ. The full variable domain, with the rest looked up from reference TRBV5-1 and TRBJ2-3, is KAGVTQTPRYLIKTRGQQVTLSCSPISGHRSVSWYQQTPGQGLQFLFEYFSETQRNKGNFPGRFSGRQFSNSRSEMNVSTLELGDSALYLCASSFTGGPGSTDTQYFGPGTRLTVL.

J is TRBJ1-4 and V is TRBV28, with D perhaps TRBD1 (6 bases). Trimming cost V 4 bases and J 6 bases, with 15 bases left between them. This CDR3 is 15 amino acids long. Germline V lookup: CDR1 MDHEN, CDR2 SYDVKM. The CDR3 protein is CASSSTGLVDEKLFF. The CDR3 DNA is TGTGCCAGCAGTTCAACAGGGTTGGTGGATGAAAAACTGTTTTTT.

The J gene is TRBJ2-3, the V gene TRBV27; TRBD2 is a possible D gene (6 bases). Germline V gives CDR1 MNHEY, CDR2 SMNVEV (reference sequence). This CDR3 has 14 amino acids. V lost 6 bases and J 8 bases, leaving 18 bases between the germline ends. The CDR3 DNA reads TGTGCCAGCAGAAGCGAGGGACTCCCTTCTACGCAGTATTTT. Its translation is CASRSEGLPSTQYF.

This rearrangement joins TRBV28 to TRBJ1-4; D is perhaps TRBD1 (5 bases). This CDR3 is built from 17 residues. Between the trimmed V and J ends, which lost 6 bases and 5 bases, there was a span of 22 bases. Germline CDR1 and CDR2: MDHEN and SYDVKM. The CDR3 loop reads CASSFGTLGFINEKLFF. CDR3 DNA sequence: TGTGCCAGCAGCTTCGGGACTCTTGGGTTCATAAATGAAAAACTGTTTTTT.

The chain uses TRBV20-1 and TRBJ1-6, with D perhaps matching TRBD1 (6 bases). Trimming pared 0 bases from V and 4 bases from J, leaving 10 bases between. The germline V gene encodes CDR1 DFQATT and CDR2 SNEGSKA (reference sequence). The CDR3 runs 15 residues. The chain's CDR3 is CSAREGGQYNSPLHF. The CDR3 DNA follows: TGCAGTGCTAGAGAAGGAGGACAGTATAATTCACCCCTCCACTTT.

This clonotype was counted at least ten times. The chain combines TRBV12-3 or TRBV12-4 with TRBJ1-1; 11 bases are a match to TRBD1. The CDR3 totals 16 residues. The V segment lost 4 bases and the J segment 4 bases; nucleotides outside the gene matches: 8. DNA for the CDR3: TGTGCCAGCAGTTCGACTGGAGGGACAGGGGGCACTGAAGCTTTCTTT. Translation gives CASSSTGGTGGTEAFF.

The chain carries TRBV6-1 and TRBJ1-1; D not certain. There are 12 residues in the CDR3. Trimming removed 4 bases at V and 8 bases at J, with 11 bases between. CDR1 MNHNS and CDR2 SASEGT come from the germline V gene. The chain's CDR3 is CASSVSGQEAFF. The DNA for the CDR3 is TGTGCCAGCAGTGTCTCCGGCCAGGAAGCTTTCTTT.

This clonotype was counted between two and nine times. V usage is TRBV7-3 and J usage is TRBJ1-1; the D is unclear. CDR1 and CDR2 (germline): SGHTA, FQGTGA. V shed 0 bases and J shed 6 bases, with 11 bases lying between them. The length of the CDR3 is 14 residues. CDR3 bases: TGTGCCAGCAGCTTAACTGCATTGGCAGCTGAAGCTTTCTTT. Protein: CASSLTALAAEAFF.

This clonotype has a handful of counts. The chain combines TRBV6-1 with TRBJ2-7; D is possibly TRBD1 (6 bases). V was cut by 6 bases and J by 3 bases, with 15 bases left in between. Germline CDR1 and CDR2: MNHNS and SASEGT. The CDR3 totals 14 residues. CDR3 nucleotides: TGTGCCAGCAGGGCCCGGACAGAAAACTACGAGCAGTACTTC. Translating it yields CASRARTENYEQYF.

This clonotype was counted only a few times. The rearrangement joins TRBV5-1 to TRBJ1-6; 9 bases map to TRBD1. The CDR3 is made up of 15 amino acids. The germline V gene has CDR1 SGHRS and CDR2 YFSETQ. V trimming: 4 bases; J trimming: 7 bases; junction bases outside the gene matches: 6. CDR3: CASSPGTGKNSPLHF. In DNA form, the CDR3 reads TGCGCCAGCAGCCCCGGGACAGGGAAGAATTCACCCCTCCACTTT.

This clonotype was observed a handful of times. The chain employs TRBV19 and TRBJ1-5; unclear D gene. CDR3 size: 15 residues. Looked up from germline, CDR1 is LNHDA and CDR2 is SQIVND (reference sequence). Trimming removed 5 bases from V and 0 bases from J, with 11 bases in between. The CDR3 DNA reads TGTGCCAGTAGTCGCCGGACCGCTAGCAATCAGCCCCAGCATTTT. It specifies CASSRRTASNQPQHF.

The chain is built from TRBV11-2 and TRBJ1-4; 7 bases agree with TRBD1. After removal of 2 bases from V and 12 bases from J, the junction contained 6 bases not matched to a gene. The CDR3 covers 13 residues. Germline V CDR1 and CDR2: SGHAT, FQNNGV. CDR3 residues: CASSLYLDRQLFF. For the CDR3, the DNA is TGTGCCAGCAGCTTATACTTGGACAGGCAACTGTTTTTT.

There are a few counts of this clonotype. The chain joins TRBV29-1 to TRBJ1-4; TRBD1 matches 7 bases. CDR1 SQVTM and CDR2 ANQGSEA come from the germline V gene. V lost 7 bases to trimming and J lost 8 bases; unmatched junction nucleotides: 13. The CDR3 has 14 residues. The CDR3 nucleotides read TGCAGCGCTCGACCGACAGGGCTGGGCGAAAAACTGTTTTTT. Residues: CSARPTGLGEKLFF.

This rearrangement joins TRBV5-5 to TRBJ1-4; D unclear. Germline V gene data show CDR1 as SGHKS and CDR2 as YYEKEE (reference sequence). The CDR3 covers 13 residues. With 2 bases removed from V and 8 bases from J, the gap between germline ends came to 10 bases. The CDR3 protein is CASSFGDREKLFF. The CDR3 DNA is TGTGCCAGCAGCTTCGGTGATAGGGAAAAACTGTTTTTT.